The sequence of this T cell receptor (beta chain) was determined in a study of cytomegalovirus exposure and HLA in healthy donors. The donors were in the roughly 110-subject validation cohort, distinct from the roughly 700-subject first cohort. This table comes from immunoSEQ multiplex PCR, and its TCRdb copy is limited to in-frame clones, with some not included. The table includes fewer than 90,000 clones, 84% detected once. The CDR3 loop spans 15 amino acids. V trimming: 5 bases; J trimming: 3 bases; junction bases outside the gene matches: 6. Germline CDR1 SGHNT, CDR2 YENEEA. In this sample, this clone turned up once.

The sequence was collected from a woman under 30 in good health and CMV-seropositive. The chain links TRBV11-3 to TRBJ2-3, with TRBD1 identical over 9 bases. The specimen was PBMCs. The CDR3: CASSPDRGGTDTQYF. CDR3 nucleotide sequence: TGTGCCAGCAGCCCCGACAGGGGGGGAACAGATACGCAGTATTTT.